This is a list of T cell receptor beta chains from one sample in a study of identical twins. TCRdb fed the 5' RACE reads into MiXCR, producing one record per CDR3 protein. The table lists under 1 million distinct CDR3 sequences, roughly an eighth of them singletons. These same data were also listed under a study on yellow fever vaccine responses in identical twins.

Specimen: PBMCs. The source is a woman aged 18-35 years in good health. CDR3s include the opening cysteine and the closing phenylalanine or tryptophan. D genes are given only for firm matches. Clone size is stated in some rows and not others, as once, few, many or a class when expanded.

TRBD1,18,TRBJ2-6,TRBV12-3/TRBV12-4,many,TGTGCCAGCAGTTCTACCGGGACAGGCCGCGTTGGGGCCAACGTCCTGACTTTC,CASSSTGTGRVGANVLTF
-,14,TRBJ2-3,TRBV12-3/TRBV12-4,-,TGTGCCAGCATCAAGGGGGGTAGCACAGATACGCAGTATTTT,CASIKGGSTDTQYF
TRBD1,16,TRBJ2-3,TRBV2,few,TGTGCCAGCAGCGGTAACAGGGGTAGGGGCACAGATACGCAGTATTTT,CASSGNRGRGTDTQYF
TRBD1,17,TRBJ1-2,TRBV9,few,TGTGCCAGCAGTGGATATGATGACAGGGACGTAGGGTATGGCTACACCTTC,CASSGYDDRDVGYGYTF
-,14,TRBJ2-5,TRBV28,-,TGTGCCAGCGGAAATAACGGGGGACAAGAGACCCAGTACTTC,CASGNNGGQETQYF
-,13,TRBJ1-5,TRBV10-2,many,TGCGCCAGCAGTGAGGCCCCTGGTCAGCCCCAGCATTTT,CASSEAPGQPQHF
-,14,TRBJ1-1,TRBV7-9,few,TGTGCCAGCAGCCGGGCGACGGCGAACACTGAAGCTTTCTTT,CASSRATANTEAFF
-,16,TRBJ1-4,TRBV14,-,TGTGCCAGCAGCCAAGATTTTCTGACCGCTAATGAAAAACTGTTTTTT,CASSQDFLTANEKLFF
-,15,TRBJ1-6,TRBV20-1,-,TGCAGTGCTAGACTGGAGGGCTCCTATAATTCACCCCTCCACTTT,CSARLEGSYNSPLHF
-,14,TRBJ2-1,TRBV20-1,few,TGCAGTGCTAGAGTTCCGTATTCCTACAATGAGCAGTTCTTC,CSARVPYSYNEQFF
-,11,TRBJ2-1,TRBV20-1,few,TGCAGTGCTAGGGTAGGCGGAGAGCAGTTCTTC,CSARVGGEQFF
TRBD2,17,TRBJ2-3,TRBV4-1,-,TGCGCCAGCAGCCAATCCTTAGCGGGGGGGAGCACAGATACGCAGTATTTT,CASSQSLAGGSTDTQYF
-,13,TRBJ1-1,TRBV7-2,many,TGTGCCAGCAGCTTAGCCGGTCACACTGAAGCTTTCTTT,CASSLAGHTEAFF
-,17,TRBJ2-3,TRBV7-2,-,TGTGCCAGCAGCCCAGGGGGGGTAGCGGAGAGCACAGATACGCAGTATTTT,CASSPGGVAESTDTQYF
-,12,TRBJ2-3,TRBV29-1,few,TGCAGCTCCACACTGGTCGCAGATACGCAGTATTTT,CSSTLVADTQYF
-,13,TRBJ2-1,TRBV7-3,-,TGTGCCAGCAGCGCCTTCCAGGGCTATGAGCAGTTCTTC,CASSAFQGYEQFF
TRBD2,15,TRBJ2-5,TRBV12-3/TRBV12-4,-,TGTGCCAGCAGGCCCTCCGGGACTACTCAAGAGACCCAGTACTTC,CASRPSGTTQETQYF
TRBD2,16,TRBJ2-5,TRBV11-2,-,TGTGCCAGCAGCTTTTCCCAGGGAGGGTACCAAGAGACCCAGTACTTC,CASSFSQGGYQETQYF
TRBD2,15,TRBJ2-7,TRBV6-5,few,TGTGCCAGCAGTTCCAGGGACTATTTTTCCTACGAGCAGTACTTC,CASSSRDYFSYEQYF
-,18,TRBJ1-1,TRBV21-1,few,TGTGCCAGCAGCATTGGGGTATCAGAGGGGGTCTTAGGGACTGAAGCTTTCTTT,CASSIGVSEGVLGTEAFF
-,12,TRBJ1-1,TRBV12-3/TRBV12-4,many,TGTGCCAGCAGTTTCGGGGGGGATGAAGCTTTCTTT,CASSFGGDEAFF
TRBD2,16,TRBJ2-1,TRBV7-9,-,TGTGCCACACCGAATAGCGGGCCCCACTCCTACAATGAGCAGTTCTTC,CATPNSGPHSYNEQFF
-,19,TRBJ2-5,TRBV12-3/TRBV12-4,few,TGTGCCAGCAGTTTCGCCAAGGGGCTTAGGGGATCCCCCCAAGAGACCCAGTACTTC,CASSFAKGLRGSPQETQYF
TRBD1,14,TRBJ1-1,TRBV10-3,few,TGTGCCATCAGTGAGACAGGGGGAAACACTGAAGCTTTCTTT,CAISETGGNTEAFF
-,10,TRBJ2-1,TRBV2,few,TGTGCCAGCAGCAATTATGAGCAGTTCTTC,CASSNYEQFF
-,14,TRBJ2-5,TRBV5-1,many,TGCGCCAGCAGCTTGTCCAGCGTAGAAGAGACCCAGTACTTC,CASSLSSVEETQYF
TRBD2,19,TRBJ2-2,TRBV20-1,-,TGCAGTGCTAGAGATTTCCCTAGCGGGGGCCCCAGGGAGACCGGGGAGCTGTTTTTT,CSARDFPSGGPRETGELFF
-,10,TRBJ2-5,TRBV29-1,-,TGCAGCGTTGAATACAGGGTCCAGTACTTC,CSVEYRVQYF
TRBD1,17,TRBJ2-4,TRBV4-2,few,TGTGCCAGCAGCCAAGACAGGGGGAATATAGCCAAAAACATTCAGTACTTC,CASSQDRGNIAKNIQYF
-,18,TRBJ2-3,TRBV11-2,-,TGTGCCAGCAGCTTAATTTTTAACACAGGACCCTCCACAGATACGCAGTATTTT,CASSLIFNTGPSTDTQYF
-,15,TRBJ1-2,TRBV4-2,few,TGTGCCAGCAGCCAAGGGGCAGGCACTAACTATGGCTACACCTTC,CASSQGAGTNYGYTF
-,15,TRBJ2-7,TRBV15,few,TGTGCCACCAGCAGAGGTCCAGGAAACTCCTACGAGCAGTACTTC,CATSRGPGNSYEQYF
-,16,TRBJ1-1,TRBV3-1,-,TGTGCCAGCAGCCTCAGACTACTTCGGTCGCCCCCAACGCATTTCTTT,CASSLRLLRSPPTHFF
-,15,TRBJ2-1,TRBV7-8,-,TGTGCCAGCAGCTTTTTCAGGCTCCCCTACAATGAGCAGTTCTTC,CASSFFRLPYNEQFF
-,12,TRBJ2-2,TRBV13,-,TGTGCCAGCAGATGGTCCACCGGGGAGCTGTTTTTT,CASRWSTGELFF
-,18,TRBJ2-5,TRBV7-8,few,TGTGCCAGCAGCTTAGTCCTATCTGGGGGTGAGAATTTGGAGACCCAGTACTTC,CASSLVLSGGENLETQYF
TRBD1,14,TRBJ2-7,TRBV28,many,TGTGCCAGCTCCACTCGGGACAGCTCCTACGAGCAGTACTTC,CASSTRDSSYEQYF
TRBD2,13,TRBJ2-1,TRBV20-1,many,TGCAGTGCTCGACTAGCGGGAGGCAATGAGCAGTTCTTC,CSARLAGGNEQFF
TRBD1,13,TRBJ1-4,TRBV10-3,few,TGTGCCATAGCCGGGACAGCGGCCGAAAAACTGTTTTTT,CAIAGTAAEKLFF
TRBD2,16,TRBJ2-2,TRBV18,-,TGTGCCAGCTCACACGGGACTAGCAGAAGCACCGGGGAGCTGTTTTTT,CASSHGTSRSTGELFF
TRBD2,15,TRBJ2-1,TRBV27,few,TGTGCCAGCAGCCCTCTAGCGGGAGTTTTCAATGAGCAGTTCTTC,CASSPLAGVFNEQFF
TRBD2,16,TRBJ2-1,TRBV7-8,few,TGTGCCAGCAGACCTACTAGCGGGGGGGCTCGCAATGAGCAGTTCTTC,CASRPTSGGARNEQFF
TRBD2,15,TRBJ2-3,TRBV6-1,-,TGTGCCAGCAGTGAAAGGACTAGAGTCACAGATACGCAGTATTTT,CASSERTRVTDTQYF
-,15,TRBJ2-1,TRBV2,-,TGTGCCAGCAGTGTAATGTCTGGCGTGAACAATGAGCAGTTCTTC,CASSVMSGVNNEQFF